What follows are 12 T cell receptor beta chains derived from one specimen sequenced in a study of T cells after yellow fever vaccination. TCRdb used MiXCR to reprocess the 5' RACE reads, holding one entry per CDR3 protein. The repertoire has about 340,000 distinct CDR3 sequences, roughly 8.7% of them found once; the top ten carry around 17%. The specimen was PBMCs, collected on the day of the first yellow fever vaccination. These receptors were taken from a young man who received the YFV17D yellow fever vaccine.

The chain has TRBV6-5 and TRBJ1-1; 7 bases agree with TRBD1. Germline V gene data show CDR1 as MNHEY and CDR2 as SVGAGI. This CDR3 has 15 amino acids. V was pared by 2 bases and J by 4 bases, with 7 bases of the junction left unmatched. This CDR3 is CASSYGGTASTEAFF. CDR3 coding DNA: TGTGCCAGCAGTTACGGCGGGACAGCTAGCACTGAAGCTTTCTTT.

The J gene is TRBJ1-5, the V gene TRBV20-1; D is perhaps TRBD1 (6 bases). The CDR3 length is 12 residues. The germline V gene encodes CDR1 DFQATT and CDR2 SNEGSKA (reference sequence). The V and J ends lost 6 bases and 3 bases respectively, with 9 bases between them. Here the CDR3 DNA reads TGCAGTGCACGGACAGTCAATCAGCCCCAGCATTTT. Amino acid sequence: CSARTVNQPQHF.

CDR3 sequence reads: CSVVGENTEAFF. CDR3 bases: TGCAGCGTTGTCGGCGAGAACACTGAAGCTTTCTTT. The chain recombines TRBV29-1 with TRBJ1-1; D is uncertain. The V gene's germline CDR1 is SQVTM and CDR2 ANQGSEA. The germline V and J ends were trimmed by 4 bases and 1 base, with 7 bases remaining between them. The CDR3 is 12 amino acids.

The sample holds many counts of this clonotype. The chain carries TRBV2 and TRBJ2-2, with 8 bases that match TRBD1. J lost 6 bases, V lost 7 bases, and 7 bases had no gene match. Germline loops: CDR1 SNHLY, CDR2 FYNNEI. The CDR3 covers 14 residues. As DNA, the CDR3 is TGTGCCAGCAAGGGTCAGGGGGCCTCCGGGGAGCTGTTTTTT. Translation: CASKGQGASGELFF.

This clonotype turned up a few times. This sequence joins TRBV24-1 and TRBJ2-1, with D possibly TRBD1 on 6 matching bases. V lost 5 bases, J lost 10 bases, and 11 bases lay in between. Germline values: CDR1 KGHDR, CDR2 SFDVKD. The CDR3 has 12 residues. The CDR3 loop reads CATSGDRSEQFF. CDR3 sequence (DNA): TGTGCCACCAGTGGCGACAGGTCCGAGCAGTTCTTC.

CDR3 bases: TGTGCCAGCAGTGAGGGACAGGGGGTCCACGAGCAGTACTTC. Its protein product is CASSEGQGVHEQYF. V and J are TRBV12-3 or TRBV12-4 and TRBJ2-7; 11 nucleotides align to TRBD1. The CDR3 spans 14 residues. V shed 5 bases, J shed 5 bases, and the junction held 5 bases outside the gene matches.

In its sample, this clonotype was seen many times. The V call is TRBV7-2, the J call TRBJ2-3; D remains unclear. CDR1 and CDR2 (germline): SGHTA, FQGNSA. The CDR3 runs to 14 residues. The V end was cut by 0 bases, the J end by 4 bases, with 8 bases between. The DNA for the CDR3 is TGTGCCAGCAGCTTAGCTGGGTACGCAGATACGCAGTATTTT. Its translation: CASSLAGYADTQYF. The full variable domain, its missing parts supplied by reference TRBV7-2 and TRBJ2-3, is GAGVSQSPSNKVTEKGKDVELRCDPISGHTALYWYRQSLGQGLEFLIYFQGNSAPDKSGLPSDRFSAERTGGSVSTLTIQRTQQEDSAVYLCASSLAGYADTQYFGPGTRLTVL.

This clonotype came up a few times. This chain connects TRBV12-3 or TRBV12-4 to TRBJ2-5; D may be TRBD2 (5 bases). This CDR3 spans 14 amino acids. The germline V and J ends were trimmed by 6 bases and 5 bases, with 16 bases remaining between them. CDR3 residues: CASSPRVTGETQYF. In nucleotides, the CDR3 is TGTGCCAGCAGCCCTCGGGTAACGGGGGAGACCCAGTACTTC.

The chain joins TRBV7-2 to TRBJ2-3, with 8 bases that match TRBD2. The length of the CDR3 is 14 residues. J gave up 3 bases and V 7 bases, and 6 bases lay outside the gene matches. From germline, CDR1 is SGHTA and CDR2 FQGNSA. The DNA for the CDR3 is TGTGCCAGCATCCGGGGGGGCCGGACAGATACGCAGTATTTT. It codes for CASIRGGRTDTQYF.

The rearrangement uses TRBV12-3 or TRBV12-4 and TRBJ1-2; a possible D gene is TRBD1 (5 bases). CDR3 length: 16 amino acids. The V end was cut by 0 bases, the J end by 8 bases, with 19 bases between. CDR3 sequence (DNA): TGTGCCAGCAGTTTAGCGCTAAATAGAGCAGGGAGCGGCTACACCTTC. Translated, it gives CASSLALNRAGSGYTF.

This clonotype has only a few counts. J is TRBJ2-1 and V is TRBV5-1; D might be TRBD1 (6 bases). Germline CDR1 reads SGHRS; CDR2 reads YFSETQ. The CDR3 consists of 14 residues. V dropped 4 bases and J dropped 4 bases, with 12 bases sitting between them. CDR3 DNA sequence: TGCGCCAGCAGCAGGACAGCAACTTACAATGAGCAGTTCTTC. Its protein product is CASSRTATYNEQFF.

In its sample, this clonotype was seen a few times. V is TRBV6-5 and J is TRBJ2-1; 9 nucleotides align to TRBD2. J gave up 8 bases and V 2 bases, and 16 bases lay outside the gene matches. CDR3 size: 18 residues. Germline loops: CDR1 MNHEY, CDR2 SVGAGI. CDR3 bases: TGTGCCAGCAGTTACAATCCGGGAAGCGGGGGGCTCCGGGATGAGCAGTTCTTC. Amino acid sequence: CASSYNPGSGGLRDEQFF.